The clone carrying this T cell receptor (beta chain) was counted only a few times. TCRdb independently ran MiXCR on the 5' RACE reads; one entry per CDR3 protein. The data show hundreds of thousands of distinct CDR3 sequences, roughly a sixth seen once. These data originate in a study of T cells after yellow fever vaccination. Germline lookup yields CDR1 LGHNA and CDR2 YNFKEQ. The CDR3 consists of 16 residues. The germline V and J ends were trimmed by 0 bases and 4 bases, with 15 bases remaining between them. The specimen comprised PBMCs, sampled 5 days after the first yellow fever vaccination. The sequence came from a man younger than 35 who received the YFV17D yellow fever vaccine. V usage is TRBV4-2 and J usage is TRBJ2-5; D gene unclear. The chain's CDR3 is CASSQDFGPNAETQYF. CDR3 DNA: TGTGCCAGCAGCCAAGACTTCGGGCCCAATGCAGAGACCCAGTACTTC.